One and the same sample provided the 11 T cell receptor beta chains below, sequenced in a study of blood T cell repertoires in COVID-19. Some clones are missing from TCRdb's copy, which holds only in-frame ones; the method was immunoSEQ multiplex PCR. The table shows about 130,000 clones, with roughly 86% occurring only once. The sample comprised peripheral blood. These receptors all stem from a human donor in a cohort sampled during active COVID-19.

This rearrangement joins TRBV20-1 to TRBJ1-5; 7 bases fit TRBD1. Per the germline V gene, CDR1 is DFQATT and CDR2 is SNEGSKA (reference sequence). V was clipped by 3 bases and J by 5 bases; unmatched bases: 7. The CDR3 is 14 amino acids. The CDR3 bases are TGCAGTGCTAGTAACAGGGGAAGGGATCAGCCCCAGCATTTT. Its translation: CSASNRGRDQPQHF.

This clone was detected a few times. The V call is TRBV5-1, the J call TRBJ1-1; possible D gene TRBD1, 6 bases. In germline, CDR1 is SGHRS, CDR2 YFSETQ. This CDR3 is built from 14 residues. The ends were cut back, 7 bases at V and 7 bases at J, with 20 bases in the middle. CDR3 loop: CASAIGGLLDEAFF. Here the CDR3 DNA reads TGCGCCAGCGCGATCGGGGGGCTCTTAGATGAAGCTTTCTTT. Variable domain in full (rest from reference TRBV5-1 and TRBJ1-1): KAGVTQTPRYLIKTRGQQVTLSCSPISGHRSVSWYQQTPGQGLQFLFEYFSETQRNKGNFPGRFSGRQFSNSRSEMNVSTLELGDSALYLCASAIGGLLDEAFFGQGTRLTVV.

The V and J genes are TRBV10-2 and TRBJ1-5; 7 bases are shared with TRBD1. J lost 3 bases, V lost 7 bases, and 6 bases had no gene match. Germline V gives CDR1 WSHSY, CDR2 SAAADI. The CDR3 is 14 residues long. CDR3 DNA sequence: TGCGCCAGCAAAGACAGGGCATTCAATCAGCCCCAGCATTTT. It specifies CASKDRAFNQPQHF.

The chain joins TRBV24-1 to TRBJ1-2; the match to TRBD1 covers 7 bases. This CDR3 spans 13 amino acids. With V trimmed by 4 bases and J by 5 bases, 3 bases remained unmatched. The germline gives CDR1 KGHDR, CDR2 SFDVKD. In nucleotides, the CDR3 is TGTGCCACCAGTGACGGGACAGCTTATGGCTACACCTTC. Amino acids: CATSDGTAYGYTF.

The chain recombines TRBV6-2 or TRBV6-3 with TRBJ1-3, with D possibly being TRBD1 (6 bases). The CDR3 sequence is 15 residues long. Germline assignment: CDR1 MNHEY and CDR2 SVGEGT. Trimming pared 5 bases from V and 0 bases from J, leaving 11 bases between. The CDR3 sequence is CASSQTGYSGNTIYF. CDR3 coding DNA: TGTGCCAGCAGTCAGACAGGCTACTCTGGAAACACCATATATTTT.

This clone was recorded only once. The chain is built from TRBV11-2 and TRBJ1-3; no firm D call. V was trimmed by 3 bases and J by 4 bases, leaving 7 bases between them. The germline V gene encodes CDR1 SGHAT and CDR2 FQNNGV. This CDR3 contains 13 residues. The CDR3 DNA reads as TGTGCCAGCAGCTTTGTCGCGGGAAACACCATATATTTT. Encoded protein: CASSFVAGNTIYF.

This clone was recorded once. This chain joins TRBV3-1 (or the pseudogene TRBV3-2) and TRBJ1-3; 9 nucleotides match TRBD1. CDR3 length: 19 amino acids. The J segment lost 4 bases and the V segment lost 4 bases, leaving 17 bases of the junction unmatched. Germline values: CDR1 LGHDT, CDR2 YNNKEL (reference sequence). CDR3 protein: CASSPTSARGTGSGNTIYF. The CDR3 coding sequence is TGTGCCAGCAGCCCGACCTCGGCCCGGGGGACAGGGTCCGGAAACACCATATATTTT.

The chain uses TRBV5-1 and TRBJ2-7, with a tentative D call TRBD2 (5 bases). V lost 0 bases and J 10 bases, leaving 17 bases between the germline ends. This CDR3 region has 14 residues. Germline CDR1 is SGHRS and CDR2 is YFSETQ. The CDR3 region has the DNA TGCGCCAGCAGCTTGGGGGGAGCGTCGGACCCACAGTACTTC. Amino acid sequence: CASSLGGASDPQYF.

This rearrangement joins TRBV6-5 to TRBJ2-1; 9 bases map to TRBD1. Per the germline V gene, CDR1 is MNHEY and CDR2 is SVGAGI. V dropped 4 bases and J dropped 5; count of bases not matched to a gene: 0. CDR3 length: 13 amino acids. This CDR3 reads CASSWTGDNEQFF. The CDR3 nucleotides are TGTGCCAGCAGTTGGACAGGGGACAATGAGCAGTTCTTC.

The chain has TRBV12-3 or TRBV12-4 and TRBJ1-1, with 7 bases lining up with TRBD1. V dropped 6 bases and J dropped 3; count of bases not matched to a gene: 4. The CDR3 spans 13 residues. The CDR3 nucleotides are TGTGCCAGCAGCGCTCAGGGGGACACTGAAGCTTTCTTT. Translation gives CASSAQGDTEAFF.

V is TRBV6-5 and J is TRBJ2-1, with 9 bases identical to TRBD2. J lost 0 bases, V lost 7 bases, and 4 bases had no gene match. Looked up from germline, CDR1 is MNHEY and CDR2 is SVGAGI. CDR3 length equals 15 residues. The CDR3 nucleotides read TGTGCCAGCACCAGCGGGGGGAGCTCCTACAATGAGCAGTTCTTC. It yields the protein CASTSGGSSYNEQFF.